These 28 T cell receptor beta chains originate from one sample sequenced in a study of blood T cell repertoires in COVID-19. Libraries were prepared by immunoSEQ multiplex PCR; TCRdb keeps only in-frame clonotypes and omits some of them. Altogether approximately 220,000 clones are present, 80% to 85% being singletons, with the ten largest covering less than 2.5%. Sequencing input: peripheral blood. These receptors were collected from a woman aged 60-75 years with acute or convalescent COVID-19.

The V and J genes are TRBV5-1 and TRBJ1-2, with D tentatively TRBD1 (6 bases). Trimming shortened V by 7 bases and J by 6 bases, and 13 bases separated the two germline ends. Per germline, CDR1 SGHRS and CDR2 YFSETQ. The CDR3 covers 12 residues. The CDR3 DNA follows: TGCGCCAGCGCCGGGACAATCGATGGCTACACCTTC. As protein: CASAGTIDGYTF. The whole variable domain, remainder taken from reference TRBV5-1 and TRBJ1-2, is KAGVTQTPRYLIKTRGQQVTLSCSPISGHRSVSWYQQTPGQGLQFLFEYFSETQRNKGNFPGRFSGRQFSNSRSEMNVSTLELGDSALYLCASAGTIDGYTFGSGTRLTVV.

The chain couples TRBV30 to TRBJ1-1; 8 bases match TRBD1. This CDR3 is 12 amino acids long. V gave up 1 base and J gave up 7 bases; unmatched junction bases: 2. Germline V gives CDR1 GTSNPN, CDR2 SVGIG (reference sequence). The CDR3 nucleotides read TGTGCCTGGAGTGCTGGACAGGGTGAAGCTTTCTTT. Translating gives CAWSAGQGEAFF.

For the CDR3, the DNA is TGCGCCAGCAGCCAATTCGGACAGACCTCCTCCTACGAGCAGTACTTC. This codes for CASSQFGQTSSYEQYF. V usage is TRBV5-1 and J usage is TRBJ2-7; tentatively, D is TRBD1 (6 bases). Trimming stripped 4 bases from V and 0 bases from J, with 17 bases between. The CDR3 runs 16 residues. Germline V lookup: CDR1 SGHRS, CDR2 YFSETQ.

The chain carries TRBV7-2 and TRBJ2-7, with 7 bases aligning to TRBD2. The CDR3 totals 15 residues. Losses at the gene ends were 5 bases for V and 3 bases for J; bases not matched to a gene: 10. Looked up from germline, CDR1 is SGHTA and CDR2 is FQGNSA. The CDR3 is CASSPPGRENYEQYF. In nucleotides, the CDR3 is TGTGCCAGCAGCCCCCCGGGGAGGGAGAACTACGAGCAGTACTTC.

This sequence joins TRBV5-5 and TRBJ1-4; tentative D call: TRBD1 (6 bases). Per germline, CDR1 SGHKS and CDR2 YYEKEE (reference sequence). The CDR3 sequence is 15 residues long. V was pared by 3 bases and J by 8 bases, with 17 bases between. DNA of the CDR3: TGTGCCAGCAGCTCTACAGGGCCCTGGGGGGAAAAACTGTTTTTT. The encoded protein is CASSSTGPWGEKLFF. Full variable domain (remainder filled in from reference TRBV5-5 and TRBJ1-4): DAGVTQSPTHLIKTRGQQVTLRCSPISGHKSVSWYQQVLGQGPQFIFQYYEKEERGRGNFPDRFSARQFPNYSSELNVNALLLGDSALYLCASSSTGPWGEKLFFGSGTQLSVL.

The chain recombines TRBV21-1 with TRBJ2-7; the table's D gene call, TRBD2, was not cross checked with the DNA. TRBV21-1 is annotated as a pseudogene. The CDR3 is made up of 15 amino acids. CDR3 bases: TGTGCCAGCAGCAATTTAGTACTGAAGTACTACGAGCAGTACTTC. This translates into CASSNLVLKYYEQYF.

This rearrangement joins TRBV13 to TRBJ2-3, with D possibly being TRBD1 (6 bases). V lost 0 bases and J lost 2, with 12 bases in between. The germline V gene encodes CDR1 PRHDT and CDR2 FYEKMQ (reference sequence). The CDR3 has 16 residues. CDR3 residues: CASSLGGAPPTDTQYF. The CDR3 DNA follows: TGTGCCAGCAGCTTAGGGGGGGCCCCCCCCACAGATACGCAGTATTTT.

This clone was seen once. A read error may account for a junction end that differs from germline. The chain uses TRBV6-5 and TRBJ1-6, with D unclear. The CDR3 consists of 15 residues. From germline, CDR1 is MNHEY and CDR2 SVGAGI. This chain's CDR3 is CATSSSRGHNSPLHF. CDR3 DNA: TGTGCCACCAGTTCGTCCCGCGGGCACAATTCACCCCTCCACTTT.

About this clone itself: The same CDR3 arises from other DNA sequences in this sample as well. The gene calls are TRBV6-5 and TRBJ2-1, with D perhaps matching TRBD2 (6 bases). V lost 0 bases and J lost 2, with 8 bases in between. Germline CDR1 and CDR2: MNHEY and SVGAGI. This CDR3 region has 15 residues. In DNA, the CDR3 is TGTGCCAGCAGTTACTCGTCGGGGGCCTACAATGAGCAGTTCTTC. This translates into CASSYSSGAYNEQFF.

This clone was recorded only once. The chain carries TRBV5-4 and TRBJ1-1; 7 bases map to TRBD1. V lost 4 bases and J lost 6; bases outside the gene matches: 12. This CDR3 spans 15 amino acids. From germline, CDR1 is SGHNT and CDR2 YYREEE (reference sequence). CDR3: CASSTRQGSGAEAFF. Here the CDR3 DNA reads TGTGCCAGCAGCACCCGACAGGGTAGTGGCGCTGAAGCTTTCTTT.

The V gene is TRBV6-5, the J gene TRBJ2-5, with a weak D call TRBD2 (6 bases). CDR1 is MNHEY and CDR2 is SVGAGI in the germline V gene. The CDR3 sequence is 13 residues long. The V end was cut by 10 bases, the J end by 0 bases, with 12 bases between. The CDR3 reads CATRAGYQETQYF. The CDR3 nucleotides are TGTGCCACCCGGGCGGGGTACCAAGAGACCCAGTACTTC.

This clone was found a few times. The chain employs TRBV9 and TRBJ1-2; perhaps TRBD1 as D (5 bases). Trimming pared 0 bases from V and 8 bases from J, leaving 11 bases between. The CDR3 consists of 13 residues. Looked up from germline, CDR1 is SGDLS and CDR2 is YYNGEE. CDR3: CASSVGGTTGYTF. For the CDR3, the DNA is TGTGCCAGCAGCGTAGGGGGGACTACAGGCTACACCTTC.

This clone was recorded once. The V call is TRBV3-1 (or the pseudogene TRBV3-2), the J call TRBJ1-6, with 7 bases aligning to TRBD1. Germline V lookup: CDR1 LGHDT, CDR2 YNNKEL (reference sequence). Trimming cost V 1 base and J 10 bases; bases outside gene matches: 13. The CDR3 consists of 17 residues. This CDR3 is CASSQVCEDRASSPLHF. CDR3 nucleotides: TGTGCCAGCAGCCAAGTTTGTGAAGACAGGGCGAGCTCACCCCTCCACTTT.

V is TRBV9 and J is TRBJ1-1, with unresolved D. Trimming took off 0 bases at V and 0 bases at J, with 6 bases between the two ends. The V gene's germline CDR1 is SGDLS and CDR2 YYNGEE. The CDR3 contains 14 residues. The CDR3 nucleotides read TGTGCCAGCAGCGTAGGGGCCCTGAACACTGAAGCTTTCTTT. Its protein is CASSVGALNTEAFF.

This clone has a handful of counts. V gene TRBV27 combines with J gene TRBJ2-5, with D possibly matching TRBD2 (5 bases). CDR1 is MNHEY, CDR2 SMNVEV, per germline (reference sequence). The CDR3 is made up of 14 amino acids. V lost 6 bases to trimming and J lost 5 bases, with 16 bases between them. CDR3 coding DNA: TGTGCCAGCAGCTACAGCGGTATTAAGGAGACCCAGTACTTC. Residues: CASSYSGIKETQYF.

The rearrangement links TRBV3-1 (or the pseudogene TRBV3-2) to TRBJ2-1, with TRBD2 identical over 13 bases. The CDR3 covers 15 residues. Germline-derived CDR1 and CDR2 are LGHDT and YNNKEL (reference sequence). The ends lost 4 bases at V and 6 bases at J; junction bases unmatched: 3. CDR3 in DNA: TGTGCCAGCAGCCTAACTAGCGGGGGGGCCAATGAGCAGTTCTTC. This encodes CASSLTSGGANEQFF.

This clone was seen only a few times. V gene TRBV3-1 (or the pseudogene TRBV3-2) combines with J gene TRBJ1-2; 10 nucleotides agree with TRBD1. Germline CDR1 reads LGHDT; CDR2 reads YNNKEL (reference sequence). After removal of 0 bases from V and 1 base from J, the junction contained 2 bases not matched to a gene. CDR3 length: 16 amino acids. The CDR3 DNA follows: TGTGCCAGCAGCCAAGATTGGGACAGGGGTAACTATGGCTACACCTTC. Translating it yields CASSQDWDRGNYGYTF.

The chain carries TRBV9 and TRBJ1-5; 7 bases line up with TRBD1. The ends lost 0 bases at V and 6 bases at J; junction bases unmatched: 6. Per germline, CDR1 SGDLS and CDR2 YYNGEE. The CDR3 sequence is 15 residues long. CDR3 amino acids: CASSVAGGPSQPQHF. CDR3 nucleotide sequence: TGTGCCAGCAGCGTAGCAGGGGGTCCAAGTCAGCCCCAGCATTTT.

This clone appeared once. This chain uses TRBV5-6 with TRBJ2-1; 9 nucleotides match TRBD2. The CDR3 runs 16 residues. Losses at the gene ends were 3 bases for V and 2 bases for J; bases not matched to a gene: 6. Per the germline V gene, CDR1 is SGHDT and CDR2 is YYEEEE. CDR3 DNA: TGTGCCAGCAGCTCCCAGAGACTAGCGGCCTACAATGAGCAGTTCTTC. Protein sequence: CASSSQRLAAYNEQFF.

CDR3 loop: CASSRLAGDTGELFF. The CDR3 nucleotides read TGTGCCAGCAGCCGACTAGCGGGGGACACCGGGGAGCTGTTTTTT. The chain uses TRBV11-1 and TRBJ2-2; TRBD2 agrees at 12 bases. The junction had 1 base not matched to a gene; V was cut back by 5 bases and J by 3 bases. Germline V lookup: CDR1 SGHAT, CDR2 FQDESV (reference sequence). This CDR3 spans 15 amino acids.

V usage is TRBV2 and J usage is TRBJ1-6; a weak D match, TRBD1 (5 bases). This CDR3 region has 15 residues. V was pared by 8 bases and J by 4 bases, with 15 bases between. CDR1 SNHLY and CDR2 FYNNEI come from the germline V gene. For the CDR3, the DNA is TGTGCCAGCGACCGCGCAGGGCAATATAATTCACCCCTCCACTTT. As protein: CASDRAGQYNSPLHF.

The V and J genes are TRBV28 and TRBJ1-1, with 10 positions matching TRBD1. J lost 5 bases, V lost 5 bases, and 11 bases had no gene match. The CDR3 length is 16 residues. From germline, CDR1 is MDHEN and CDR2 SYDVKM. The CDR3 loop reads CASSTRQGAGGTEAFF. The CDR3 DNA sequence: TGTGCCAGCAGTACTCGACAGGGGGCAGGAGGGACTGAAGCTTTCTTT.

The V and J genes are TRBV2 and TRBJ1-5; no clear D gene. From germline, CDR1 is SNHLY and CDR2 FYNNEI. The CDR3 covers 13 residues. V was pared by 4 bases and J by 5 bases, with 9 bases between. The CDR3 region has the DNA TGTGCCAGCAGTGGAGAGCGGGATCAGCCCCAGCATTTT. Its protein product is CASSGERDQPQHF.

The J gene is TRBJ2-7, the V gene TRBV12-3 or TRBV12-4, with 8 bases identical to TRBD1. This CDR3 contains 13 residues. V lost 5 bases, J lost 5 bases, and 5 bases stayed unmatched. CDR3 region: CASSRTGSNEQYF. CDR3 nucleotide sequence: TGTGCCAGCAGTCGGACAGGGAGTAACGAGCAGTACTTC.

The V and J genes are TRBV5-5 and TRBJ1-4; 8 bases are a match to TRBD1. Germline CDR1 is SGHKS and CDR2 is YYEKEE (reference sequence). The CDR3 runs to 16 residues. V shed 0 bases and J 2 bases; nucleotides not matched to a gene: 3. The CDR3 coding sequence is TGTGCCAGCAGCTTGGCTCGACAGGGGACTAATGAAAAACTGTTTTTT. It encodes CASSLARQGTNEKLFF.

V usage is TRBV20-1 and J usage is TRBJ1-2; TRBD1 is a possible D gene (5 bases). This CDR3 has 12 amino acids. CDR1 and CDR2 (germline): DFQATT, SNEGSKA (reference sequence). The V gene lost 3 bases and the J gene lost 7 bases, with 12 bases spanning the gap. The chain's CDR3 is CSASMGLGGYTF. The CDR3 nucleotides are TGCAGTGCTAGTATGGGGCTCGGTGGCTACACCTTC.

The table lists this clone with a count of one. The chain links TRBV4-3 to TRBJ1-1; D is ambiguous. The germline CDR1 and CDR2 sequences are LGHNA and YSLEER. Trimming removed 3 bases at V and 3 bases at J, with 8 bases between. The CDR3 spans 13 residues. CDR3 nucleotide sequence: TGCGCCAGCAGCCAGGCAAGTGACACTGAAGCTTTCTTT. Amino acid sequence: CASSQASDTEAFF.

A few counts support this clone. The rearrangement links TRBV9 to TRBJ1-1, with D possibly being TRBD1 (6 bases). This CDR3 spans 14 amino acids. V was trimmed by 0 bases and J by 0 bases, leaving 6 bases between them. The germline gives CDR1 SGDLS, CDR2 YYNGEE. In DNA, the CDR3 is TGTGCCAGCAGCGTAGGGACAGTGAACACTGAAGCTTTCTTT. Its translation is CASSVGTVNTEAFF.